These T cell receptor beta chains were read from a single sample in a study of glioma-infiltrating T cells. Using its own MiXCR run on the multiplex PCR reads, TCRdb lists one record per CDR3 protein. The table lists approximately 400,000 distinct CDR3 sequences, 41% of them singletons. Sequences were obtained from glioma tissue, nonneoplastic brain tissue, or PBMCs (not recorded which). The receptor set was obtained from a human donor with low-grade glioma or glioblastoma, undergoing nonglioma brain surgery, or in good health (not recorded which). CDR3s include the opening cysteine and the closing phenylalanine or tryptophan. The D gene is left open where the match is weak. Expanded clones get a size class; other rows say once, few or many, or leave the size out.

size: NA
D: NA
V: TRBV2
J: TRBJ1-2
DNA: TGTGCCAGCAGTGAAGCGTTCGGGGGTGTCTATGGCTACACCTTC
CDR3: CASSEAFGGVYGYTF

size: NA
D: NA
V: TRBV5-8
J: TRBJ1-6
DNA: TGTGCCAGCAGCTTGGGGACACACCATGGAGATTCACCCCTCCACTTT
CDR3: CASSLGTHHGDSPLHF

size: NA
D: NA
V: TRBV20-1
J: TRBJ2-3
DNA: TGCAGTGAACTGGATGACGGCACAGATACGCAGTATTTT
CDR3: CSELDDGTDTQYF

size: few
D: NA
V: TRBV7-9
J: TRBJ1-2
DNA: TGTGCCAGCAATCCTGGCGGCTACTATGGCTACACCTTC
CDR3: CASNPGGYYGYTF

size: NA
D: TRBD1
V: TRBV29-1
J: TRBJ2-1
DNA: TGCAGCGTTGTGACAGGGGGGGTTTACAATGAGCAGTTCTTC
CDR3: CSVVTGGVYNEQFF

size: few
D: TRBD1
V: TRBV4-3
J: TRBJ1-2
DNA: TGCGCCAGCAGCCAGGCGACAGGGGGCAGAGGCTACACCTTC
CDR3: CASSQATGGRGYTF

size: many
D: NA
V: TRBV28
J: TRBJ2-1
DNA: TGTGCCAGCAGCCTAGACACGTACAATGAGCAGTTCTTC
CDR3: CASSLDTYNEQFF

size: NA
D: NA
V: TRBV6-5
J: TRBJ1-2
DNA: TGTGCCAGCAGTAAATGGACAGATCACACCTTC
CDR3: CASSKWTDHTF

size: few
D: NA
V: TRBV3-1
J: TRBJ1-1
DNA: TGTGCCAGCAGCCAAGATCATCAGGGAAGCACTGAAGCTTTCTTT
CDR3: CASSQDHQGSTEAFF

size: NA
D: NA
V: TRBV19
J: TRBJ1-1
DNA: TGTGCCAGTAAGGTAGCCGATCGTGAGGTTTTCTTT
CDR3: CASKVADREVFF

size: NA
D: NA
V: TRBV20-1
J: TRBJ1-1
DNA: TGCAGTGCTATTCTCCGGGCCCCGCGGGCGAACACTGAAGCTTTCTTT
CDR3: CSAILRAPRANTEAFF

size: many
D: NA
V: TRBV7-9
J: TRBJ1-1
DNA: TGTTCCATAGACGGGTTCGACACTGAAGCTTTCTTT
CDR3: CSIDGFDTEAFF

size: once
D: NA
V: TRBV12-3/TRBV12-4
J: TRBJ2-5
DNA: TGTGCCAGCAGTTCTAGCAGGCCCGGGACCCAGTACTTC
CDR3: CASSSSRPGTQYF

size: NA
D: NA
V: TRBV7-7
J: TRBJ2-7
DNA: TGTGCTAGCAGCCCGCACCCCTGGGCACACGGCGAGCAGTACTTC
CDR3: CASSPHPWAHGEQYF

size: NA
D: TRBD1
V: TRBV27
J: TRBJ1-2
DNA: TGTGCCAGCAGCGGACAGGGCCTTATTAGCTATGGCTACACCTTC
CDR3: CASSGQGLISYGYTF

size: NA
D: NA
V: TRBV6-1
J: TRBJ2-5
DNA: TGTGCCATCAGTGAGGACAACCAAGAGACCCAGTACTTC
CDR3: CAISEDNQETQYF

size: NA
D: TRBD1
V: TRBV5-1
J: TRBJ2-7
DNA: TGCGCCAGCAGCTTGGTTGGGACAGGGGGCCAGTACGAGCAGTACTTC
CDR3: CASSLVGTGGQYEQYF

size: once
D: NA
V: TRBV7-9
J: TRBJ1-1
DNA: TGTGCCAGCAGCTTACGGGGGGGTCAGACGAACACTGAAGCTTTCTTT
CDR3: CASSLRGGQTNTEAFF

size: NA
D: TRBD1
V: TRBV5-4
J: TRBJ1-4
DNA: TGTGCCAGCAGCTGGGGGGGACAGGATGAAAAACTGTTTTTT
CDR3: CASSWGGQDEKLFF

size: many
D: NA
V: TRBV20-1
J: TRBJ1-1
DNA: TGCAGTGCCCACATGAACACTGAAGCTTTCTTT
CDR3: CSAHMNTEAFF

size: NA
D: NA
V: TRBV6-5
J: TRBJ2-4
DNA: TGTGCCAGCAGTTCCGGGGGAACGGTGGCCAAAAACATTCAGTACTTC
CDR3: CASSSGGTVAKNIQYF

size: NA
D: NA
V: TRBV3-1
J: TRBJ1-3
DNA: TGTGCCAGCAGCCCTCAGCACTCTGGAAACACCATATATTTT
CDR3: CASSPQHSGNTIYF

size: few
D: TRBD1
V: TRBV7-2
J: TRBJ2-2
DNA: TGTGCCAGCAGCTTCGGACAGGTTTCGACCGGGGAGCTGTTTTTT
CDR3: CASSFGQVSTGELFF

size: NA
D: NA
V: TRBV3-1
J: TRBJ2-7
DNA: TGTGCCAGCAGCGCAATAGTAGACGAGCAGTACTTC
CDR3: CASSAIVDEQYF

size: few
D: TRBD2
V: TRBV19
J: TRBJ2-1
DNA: TGTGCCAGTAGTATAGTAGCGGGAGTGGTGAATGAGCAGTTCTTC
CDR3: CASSIVAGVVNEQFF

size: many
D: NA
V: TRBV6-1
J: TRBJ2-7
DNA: TGTGCCAGCAGTGAGGACAGAACCTACGAGCAGTACTTC
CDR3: CASSEDRTYEQYF

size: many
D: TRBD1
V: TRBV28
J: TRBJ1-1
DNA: TGTGCCAGCAGTTCGTCCGGGACAGGGGGAACTGAAGCTTTCTTT
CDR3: CASSSSGTGGTEAFF

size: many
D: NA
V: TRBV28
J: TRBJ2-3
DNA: TGTGCCAGCAGTTTATGGGGGACGGGCACAGATACGCAGTATTTT
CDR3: CASSLWGTGTDTQYF

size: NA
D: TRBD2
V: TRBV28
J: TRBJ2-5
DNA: TGTGCCAGCAGTTTCGATACCTTAGCGGGAGGTCAAGAGACCCAGTACTTC
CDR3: CASSFDTLAGGQETQYF

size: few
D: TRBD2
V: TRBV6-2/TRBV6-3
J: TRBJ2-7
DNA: TGTGCCAGCAGTTGGTCCAGCGGGGGTTACTACGAGCAGTACTTC
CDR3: CASSWSSGGYYEQYF

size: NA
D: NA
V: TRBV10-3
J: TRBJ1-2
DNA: TGTGCCAACAGACAGGCTTATGGCTACACCTTC
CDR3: CANRQAYGYTF

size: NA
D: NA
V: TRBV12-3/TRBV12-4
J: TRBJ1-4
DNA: TGTGCCAGCAGTTTAAGTAGCGCAAAACTGTTTTTT
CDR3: CASSLSSAKLFF

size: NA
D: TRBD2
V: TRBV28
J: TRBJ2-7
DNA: TGTGCCAGCAGTTTAGGGCTTGGGACTAGCGGGATTACCTACGAGCAGTACTTC
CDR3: CASSLGLGTSGITYEQYF

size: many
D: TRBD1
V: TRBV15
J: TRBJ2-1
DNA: TGTGCCACCAGCAGATCGCGACAGGGTCCGGAGCAGTTCTTC
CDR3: CATSRSRQGPEQFF

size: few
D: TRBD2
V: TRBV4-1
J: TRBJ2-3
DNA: TGCGCCAGCAGCCTAGGACTAGCGGGGTTCACAGATACGCAGTATTTT
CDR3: CASSLGLAGFTDTQYF